The rows below give T cell receptor beta chains drawn from one sample of a study of breast tumors, draining lymph nodes, adjacent tissues. TCRdb ran MiXCR on the multiplex PCR reads and lists one entry per CDR3 protein. The sample lists 270,000 or so distinct CDR3 sequences, under 35% seen once, with more than 1% in the top ten. Sequencing was performed on axillary lymph node tissue. These receptors came from a female donor with breast cancer. Some clones in this sample may be carry-over from other donors' samples. CDR3s include the opening cysteine and the closing phenylalanine or tryptophan. Clone size is shown for a subset of rows, as once, few, many or a class of expanded clone.

V	size	CDR3
TRBV27	-	CASRGGCGQPQHF
TRBV6-2/TRBV6-3	few	CASSGKNEQFF
TRBV2	many	CASNTDRDRGSSYEQYF
TRBV3-1	-	CASSLTSGKYEQYF
TRBV15	many	CATSRPRDSLSSGANVLTF
TRBV4-1	many	CASSYLGQPQHF
TRBV2	many	CASNPGSDGELFF
TRBV2	many	CASRLQGLDQETQYF
TRBV14	many	CASSQEETQYF
TRBV4-2	-	CASSQGTPKVGSYNEQFF
TRBV15	many	CATSRDMGGLAAKLAIGTYEQYF
TRBV6-5	many	CASRGRGINYGYTF
TRBV5-1	-	CASSGGMWTEAFF
TRBV12-3/TRBV12-4	many	CASTVEGFNHNEQFF
TRBV20-1	many	CSAVRAGGDEQFF
TRBV25-1	many	CASSEFAGTSGSHTDTQYF
TRBV20-1	many	CSAATGTTKLWGETQYF
TRBV5-1	once	CASSLEGQVPAELFF
TRBV9	medium-sized	CASSVGTGTGANVLTF
TRBV10-2	-	CASSPVGTDFYEQYF
TRBV18	few	CASSPGVQETQYF
TRBV20-1	many	CSASRAGANVLTF
TRBV2	many	CASSEGDGGLGNTIYF
TRBV5-1	many	CASSLEPLGGYTF